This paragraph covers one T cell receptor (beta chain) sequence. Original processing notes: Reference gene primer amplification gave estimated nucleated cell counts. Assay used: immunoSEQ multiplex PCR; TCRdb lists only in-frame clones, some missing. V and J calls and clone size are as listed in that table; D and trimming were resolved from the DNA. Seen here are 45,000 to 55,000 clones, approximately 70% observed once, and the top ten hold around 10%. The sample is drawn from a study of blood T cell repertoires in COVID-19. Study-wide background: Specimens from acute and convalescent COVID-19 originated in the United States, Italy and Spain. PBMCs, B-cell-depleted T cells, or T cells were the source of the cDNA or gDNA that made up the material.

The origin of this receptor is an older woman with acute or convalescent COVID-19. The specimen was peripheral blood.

Written as DNA, the CDR3 is TGCACCAGCAGCCAAGTGCCGGGACTAGCCTATCCTCAAGAGACCCAGTACTTC. Amino acids: CTSSQVPGLAYPQETQYF. This rearrangement joins TRBV1 to TRBJ2-5; the table gives TRBD2 as D, unverified against the DNA. TRBV1 is termed a pseudogene. The CDR3 sequence is 18 residues long.